The sequence of this T cell receptor (beta chain) was determined in a study of shared T cell receptors in the human thymus. CDR1 and CDR2 (germline): SQVTM, ANQGSEA. This CDR3 has 13 amino acids. V was shortened by 6 bases and J by 7 bases, with 17 bases between the two germline ends. Clones were read by immunoSEQ multiplex PCR, and TCRdb kept only the in-frame ones, dropping some. The sample shows about 380,000 clones, approximately 95% of them seen only once. This TCR came from a human donor. V gene TRBV29-1 combines with J gene TRBJ2-3; D is perhaps TRBD1 or TRBD2 (6 bases each). Sequenced input: thymocytes. The CDR3 is CSVRTEGDYTQYF. CDR3 coding DNA: TGCAGCGTCCGGACAGAGGGGGACTATACGCAGTATTTT.